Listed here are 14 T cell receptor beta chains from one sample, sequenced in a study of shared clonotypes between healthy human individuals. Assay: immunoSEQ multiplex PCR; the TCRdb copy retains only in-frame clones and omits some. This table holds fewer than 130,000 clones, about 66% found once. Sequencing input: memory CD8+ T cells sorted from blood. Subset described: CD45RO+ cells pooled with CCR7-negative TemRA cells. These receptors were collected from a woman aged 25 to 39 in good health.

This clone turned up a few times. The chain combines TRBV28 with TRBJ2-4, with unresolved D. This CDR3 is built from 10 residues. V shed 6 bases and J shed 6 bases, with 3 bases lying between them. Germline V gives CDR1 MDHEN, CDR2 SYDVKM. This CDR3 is CASSSNIQYF. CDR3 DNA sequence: TGTGCCAGCAGCTCAAACATTCAGTACTTC.

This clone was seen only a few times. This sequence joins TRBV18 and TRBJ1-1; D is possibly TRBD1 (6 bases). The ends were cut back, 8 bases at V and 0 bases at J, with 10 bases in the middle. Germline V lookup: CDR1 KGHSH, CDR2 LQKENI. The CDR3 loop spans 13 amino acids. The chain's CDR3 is CASEGHLNTEAFF. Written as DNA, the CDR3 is TGTGCCAGCGAGGGACACCTGAACACTGAAGCTTTCTTT.

CDR3 sequence: CASSLFSVGTEAFF. In nucleotides, the CDR3 is TGTGCCAGCAGCTTGTTCTCGGTCGGCACTGAAGCTTTCTTT. The chain employs TRBV5-4 and TRBJ1-1; no clear D. V lost 1 base and J lost 4, with 11 bases in between. CDR1 SGHNT and CDR2 YYREEE come from the germline V gene (reference sequence). The CDR3 contains 14 residues.

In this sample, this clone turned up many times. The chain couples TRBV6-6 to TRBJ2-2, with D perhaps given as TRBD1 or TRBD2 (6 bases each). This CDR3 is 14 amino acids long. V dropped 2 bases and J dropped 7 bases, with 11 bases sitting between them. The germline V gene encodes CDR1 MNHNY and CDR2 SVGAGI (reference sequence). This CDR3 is CASSYPRGGGELFF. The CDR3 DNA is TGTGCCAGCAGTTACCCCAGGGGAGGCGGGGAGCTGTTTTTT.

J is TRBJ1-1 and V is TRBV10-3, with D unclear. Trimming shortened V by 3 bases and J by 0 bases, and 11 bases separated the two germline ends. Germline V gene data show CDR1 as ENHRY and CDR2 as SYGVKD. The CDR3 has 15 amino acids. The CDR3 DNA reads TGTGCCATCAGTGAAATTTCTGGCATGAACACTGAAGCTTTCTTT. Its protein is CAISEISGMNTEAFF.

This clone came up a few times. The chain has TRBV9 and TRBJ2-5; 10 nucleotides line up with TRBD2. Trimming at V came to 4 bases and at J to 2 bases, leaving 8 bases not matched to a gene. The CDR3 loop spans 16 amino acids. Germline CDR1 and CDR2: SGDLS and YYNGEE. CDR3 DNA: TGTGCCAGCAGCTTAAGCGGGAGGGCCGATCAAGAGACCCAGTACTTC. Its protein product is CASSLSGRADQETQYF.

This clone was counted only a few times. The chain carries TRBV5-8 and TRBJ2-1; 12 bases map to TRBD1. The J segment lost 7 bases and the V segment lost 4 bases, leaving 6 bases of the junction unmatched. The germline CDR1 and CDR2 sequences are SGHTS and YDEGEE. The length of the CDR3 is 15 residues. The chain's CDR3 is CASSPGQGAWNEQFF. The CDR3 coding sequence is TGTGCCAGCAGCCCGGGACAGGGGGCATGGAATGAGCAGTTCTTC.

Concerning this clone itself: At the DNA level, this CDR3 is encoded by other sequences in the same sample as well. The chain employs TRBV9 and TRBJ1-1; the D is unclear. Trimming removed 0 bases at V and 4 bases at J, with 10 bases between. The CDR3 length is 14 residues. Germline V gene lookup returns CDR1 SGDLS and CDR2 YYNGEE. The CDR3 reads CASSVAWGSTEAFF. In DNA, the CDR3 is TGTGCCAGCAGCGTAGCCTGGGGTTCCACTGAAGCTTTCTTT.

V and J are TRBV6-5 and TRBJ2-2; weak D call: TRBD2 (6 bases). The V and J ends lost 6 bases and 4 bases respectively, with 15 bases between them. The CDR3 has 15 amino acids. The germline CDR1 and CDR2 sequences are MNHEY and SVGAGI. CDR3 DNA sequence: TGTGCCAGCAGCCCCGCGGGGTTTTCCACCGGGGAGCTGTTTTTT. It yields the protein CASSPAGFSTGELFF.

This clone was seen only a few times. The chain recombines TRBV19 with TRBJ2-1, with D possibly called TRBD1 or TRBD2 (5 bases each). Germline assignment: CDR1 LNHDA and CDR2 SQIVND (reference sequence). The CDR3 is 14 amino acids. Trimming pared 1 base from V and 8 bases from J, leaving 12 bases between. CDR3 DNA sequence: TGTGCCAGTAGTATAGTCGCGGGCAGGGATGAGCAGTTCTTC. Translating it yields CASSIVAGRDEQFF.

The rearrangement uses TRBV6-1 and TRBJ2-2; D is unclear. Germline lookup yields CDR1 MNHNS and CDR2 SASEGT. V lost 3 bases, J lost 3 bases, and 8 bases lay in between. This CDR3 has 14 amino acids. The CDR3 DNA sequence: TGTGCCAGCAGTGACTCGACTGACACCGGGGAGCTGTTTTTT. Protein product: CASSDSTDTGELFF.

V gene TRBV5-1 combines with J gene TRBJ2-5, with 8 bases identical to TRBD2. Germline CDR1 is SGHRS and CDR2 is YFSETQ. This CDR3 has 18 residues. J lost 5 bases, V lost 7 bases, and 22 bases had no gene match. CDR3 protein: CASSLLGSGRGVWETQYF. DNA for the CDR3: TGCGCCAGCTCCCTCCTCGGGAGCGGGAGAGGGGTGTGGGAGACCCAGTACTTC.

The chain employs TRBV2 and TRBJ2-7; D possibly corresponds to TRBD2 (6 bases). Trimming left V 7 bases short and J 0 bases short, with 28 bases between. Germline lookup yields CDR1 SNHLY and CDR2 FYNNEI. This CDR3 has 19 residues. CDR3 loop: CASNIDSLGLARSSYEQYF. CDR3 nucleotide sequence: TGTGCCAGCAATATCGATTCTCTGGGGCTAGCGAGGTCCTCCTACGAGCAGTACTTC. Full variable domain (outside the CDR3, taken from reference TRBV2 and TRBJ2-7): EPEVTQTPSHQVTQMGQEVILRCVPISNHLYFYWYRQILGQKVEFLVSFYNNEISEKSEIFDDQFSVERPDGSNFTLKIRSTKLEDSAMYFCASNIDSLGLARSSYEQYFGPGTRLTVT.

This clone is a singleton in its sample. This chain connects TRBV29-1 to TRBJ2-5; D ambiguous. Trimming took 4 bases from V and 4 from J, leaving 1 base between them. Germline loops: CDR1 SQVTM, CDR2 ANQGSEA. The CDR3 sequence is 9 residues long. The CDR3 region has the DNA TGCAGCGTTGGAGAGACCCAGTACTTC. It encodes CSVGETQYF.